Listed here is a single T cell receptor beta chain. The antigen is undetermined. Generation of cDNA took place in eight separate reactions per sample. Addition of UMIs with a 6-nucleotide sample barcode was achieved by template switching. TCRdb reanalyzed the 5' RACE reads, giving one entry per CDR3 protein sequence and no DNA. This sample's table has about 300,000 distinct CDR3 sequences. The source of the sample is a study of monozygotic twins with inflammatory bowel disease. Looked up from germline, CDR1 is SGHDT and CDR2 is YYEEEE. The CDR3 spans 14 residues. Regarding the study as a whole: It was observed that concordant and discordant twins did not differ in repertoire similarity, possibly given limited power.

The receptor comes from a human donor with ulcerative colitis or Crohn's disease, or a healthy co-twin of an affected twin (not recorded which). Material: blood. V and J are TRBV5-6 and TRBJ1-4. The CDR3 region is CASRQDPTDEKLFF.